The rows below give T cell receptor beta chains drawn from one sample of a study of T cell responses to AZD1222 COVID-19 vaccine. TCRdb's table, derived via immunoSEQ multiplex PCR, lists solely in-frame clones and lacks some. The table includes tens of thousands of clones, 70% to 90% detected once. The sequencing used peripheral blood, collected on day 0 of AZD1222 vaccination. Source of these receptors: an adult in good health. Each CDR3 is given with its conserved first and last residue. A D gene is named only where the DNA matches it firmly. Clone size, where shown, is once, few, many, or a class for clones that have expanded.

cdr3_aa: CAISEMEILNTEAFF; cdr3_nt: TGTGCCATCAGCGAAATGGAAATCCTGAACACTGAAGCTTTCTTT; d_call: .; v_call: TRBV10-3; clone_size: .; j_call: TRBJ1-1
cdr3_aa: CASSLASPQETQYF; cdr3_nt: TGTGCCAGCAGCTTAGCCAGCCCGCAAGAGACCCAGTACTTC; d_call: .; v_call: TRBV7-2; clone_size: .; j_call: TRBJ2-5
cdr3_aa: CASTSLPGLAGTGELFF; cdr3_nt: TGCGCCAGCACGAGTCTTCCGGGACTAGCGGGAACCGGGGAGCTGTTTTTT; d_call: TRBD2; v_call: TRBV4-1; clone_size: once; j_call: TRBJ2-2
cdr3_aa: CASSYETGGRSNQPQHF; cdr3_nt: TGTGCCAGCAGTTACGAAACAGGGGGTCGTAGCAATCAGCCCCAGCATTTT; d_call: TRBD1; v_call: TRBV6-2/TRBV6-3; clone_size: .; j_call: TRBJ1-5
cdr3_aa: CASSQGYNEQFF; cdr3_nt: TGTGCCAGCAGCCAAGGGTACAATGAGCAGTTCTTC; d_call: .; v_call: TRBV4-2; clone_size: once; j_call: TRBJ2-1
cdr3_aa: CASSPQGGISYEQYF; cdr3_nt: TGTGCCAGCAGCCCCCAGGGTGGGATTAGCTACGAGCAGTACTTC; d_call: .; v_call: TRBV6-6; clone_size: once; j_call: TRBJ2-7
cdr3_aa: CASSRDTINQPQHF; cdr3_nt: TGTGCCAGCAGCAGGGACACCATAAATCAGCCCCAGCATTTT; d_call: .; v_call: TRBV3-1/TRBV3-2; clone_size: .; j_call: TRBJ1-5
cdr3_aa: CATSEGRANTEAFF; cdr3_nt: TGTGCCACCTCGGAGGGCAGGGCGAACACTGAAGCTTTCTTT; d_call: .; v_call: TRBV6-1; clone_size: .; j_call: TRBJ1-1
cdr3_aa: CASSLPGFNSPLHF; cdr3_nt: TGTGCCAGCAGCTTACCGGGCTTCAATTCACCCCTCCACTTT; d_call: .; v_call: TRBV3-1/TRBV3-2; clone_size: once; j_call: TRBJ1-6
cdr3_aa: CSPRDPGHECAEAFF; cdr3_nt: TGCAGCCCCCGAGACCCGGGACACGAGTGCGCTGAAGCTTTCTTT; d_call: .; v_call: TRBV29-1; clone_size: .; j_call: TRBJ1-1
cdr3_aa: CASTPINRSYGYTF; cdr3_nt: TGTGCCAGCACCCCTATAAACAGGAGCTATGGCTACACCTTC; d_call: .; v_call: TRBV11-2; clone_size: few; j_call: TRBJ1-2
cdr3_aa: CASSYTGTSGNYTYNEQFF; cdr3_nt: TGTGCCAGCAGTTATACCGGGACTAGCGGGAATTACACCTACAATGAGCAGTTCTTC; d_call: TRBD2; v_call: TRBV6-9; clone_size: once; j_call: TRBJ2-1
cdr3_aa: CASSYGYSSNYGYTF; cdr3_nt: TGTGCCAGCAGTTACGGGTACTCCTCTAACTATGGCTACACCTTC; d_call: .; v_call: TRBV6-5; clone_size: once; j_call: TRBJ1-2
cdr3_aa: CASNTLCGDTFYEQYF; cdr3_nt: TGTGCCAGCAACACACTATGCGGGGACACTTTCTACGAGCAGTACTTC; d_call: .; v_call: TRBV21-1; clone_size: .; j_call: TRBJ2-7
cdr3_aa: CSVTDRSYTEAFF; cdr3_nt: TGCAGCGTCACTGACAGGAGCTACACTGAAGCTTTCTTT; d_call: .; v_call: TRBV29-1; clone_size: .; j_call: TRBJ1-1
cdr3_aa: CASSRYRGREEDTQYF; cdr3_nt: TGCGCCAGCAGCAGATACAGGGGGCGAGAGGAAGATACGCAGTATTTT; d_call: TRBD1; v_call: TRBV5-1; clone_size: .; j_call: TRBJ2-3
cdr3_aa: CASSQDGGFQPQHF; cdr3_nt: TGCGCCAGCAGCCAAGACGGCGGTTTTCAGCCCCAGCATTTT; d_call: .; v_call: TRBV4-1; clone_size: .; j_call: TRBJ1-5
cdr3_aa: CAISEEYNEQFF; cdr3_nt: TGTGCCATCAGTGAGGAGTACAATGAGCAGTTCTTC; d_call: .; v_call: TRBV10-3; clone_size: .; j_call: TRBJ2-1
cdr3_aa: CASSLPANYGYTF; cdr3_nt: TGTGCCAGCAGCTTGCCGGCTAACTATGGCTACACCTTC; d_call: .; v_call: TRBV7-9; clone_size: .; j_call: TRBJ1-2
cdr3_aa: CASSETGRNYGYTF; cdr3_nt: TGTGCCAGCAGTGAAACGGGACGGAACTATGGCTACACCTTC; d_call: .; v_call: TRBV2; clone_size: .; j_call: TRBJ1-2
cdr3_aa: CASSERPVWETPYNEQFF; cdr3_nt: TGTGCCAGCAGTGAAAGGCCCGTTTGGGAGACTCCTTACAATGAGCAGTTCTTC; d_call: .; v_call: TRBV6-1; clone_size: .; j_call: TRBJ2-1
cdr3_aa: CATSDGAAISYNEQFF; cdr3_nt: TGTGCCACCAGTGATGGGGCAGCAATCTCCTACAATGAGCAGTTCTTC; d_call: .; v_call: TRBV24-1; clone_size: .; j_call: TRBJ2-1
cdr3_aa: CASSPQGGDQPQHF; cdr3_nt: TGTGCCAGCAGCCCCCAGGGAGGGGATCAGCCCCAGCATTTT; d_call: .; v_call: TRBV7-3; clone_size: .; j_call: TRBJ1-5
cdr3_aa: CASSPTSLPGATQYF; cdr3_nt: TGTGCCAGCAGCCCGACTAGCCTCCCAGGCGCGACCCAGTACTTC; d_call: TRBD2; v_call: TRBV7-3; clone_size: .; j_call: TRBJ2-5
cdr3_aa: CASSVGPGLNTEAFF; cdr3_nt: TGTGCCAGCAGCGTAGGCCCCGGCCTGAACACTGAAGCTTTCTTT; d_call: .; v_call: TRBV9; clone_size: few; j_call: TRBJ1-1
cdr3_aa: CASSLGTNIGKLFF; cdr3_nt: TGTGCCAGCAGCTTAGGGACAAACATCGGAAAACTGTTTTTT; d_call: .; v_call: TRBV7-9; clone_size: .; j_call: TRBJ1-4
cdr3_aa: CASTSGLRGSQETQYF; cdr3_nt: TGTGCCAGCACATCAGGGCTGCGGGGGAGCCAAGAGACCCAGTACTTC; d_call: TRBD2; v_call: TRBV7-2; clone_size: .; j_call: TRBJ2-5